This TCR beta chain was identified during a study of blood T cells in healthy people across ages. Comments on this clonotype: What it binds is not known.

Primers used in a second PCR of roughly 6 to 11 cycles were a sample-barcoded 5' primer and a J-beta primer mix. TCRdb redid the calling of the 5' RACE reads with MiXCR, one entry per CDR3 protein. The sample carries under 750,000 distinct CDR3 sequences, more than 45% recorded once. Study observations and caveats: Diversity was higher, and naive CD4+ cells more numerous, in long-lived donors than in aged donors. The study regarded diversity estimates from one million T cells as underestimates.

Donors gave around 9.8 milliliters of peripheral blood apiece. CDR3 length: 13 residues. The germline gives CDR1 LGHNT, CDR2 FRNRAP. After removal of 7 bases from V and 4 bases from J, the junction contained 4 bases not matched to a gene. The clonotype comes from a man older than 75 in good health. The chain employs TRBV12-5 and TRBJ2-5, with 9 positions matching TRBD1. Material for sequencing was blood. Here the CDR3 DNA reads TGTGCTAGTGCCCCGGGACAGGGAGAGACCCAGTACTTC. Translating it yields CASAPGQGETQYF. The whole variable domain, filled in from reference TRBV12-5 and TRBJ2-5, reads DARVTQTPRHKVTEMGQEVTMRCQPILGHNTVFWYRQTMMQGLELLAYFRNRAPLDDSGMPKDRFSAEMPDATLATLKIQPSEPRDSAVYFCASAPGQGETQYFGPGTRLLVL.